A selection of T cell receptor beta chains follows, all from one sample in a study of cytomegalovirus exposure and HLA in healthy donors. TCRdb's copy holds only in-frame clones and misses some; the assay was immunoSEQ multiplex PCR. The sample holds 150,000 to 200,000 clones, 86% seen once. Sequenced input: PBMCs. These receptors originate from a woman younger than 30 in good health and CMV-seronegative. Each CDR3 is given with its conserved first and last residue. A D gene is named only where the DNA matches it firmly. Rows give clone size only sometimes, using once, few, many, or a class for an expanded clone.

length	D	V	J	size	CDR3	DNA
21	TRBD2	TRBV5-1	TRBJ2-1	-	CASSLANLGGLTPARYNEQFF	TGCGCCAGCAGCTTGGCCAATCTCGGGGGACTAACCCCTGCCCGCTACAATGAGCAGTTCTTC
14	TRBD2	TRBV5-4	TRBJ2-3	few	CASSYRGEADTQYF	TGTGCCAGCAGTTACCGGGGGGAGGCAGATACGCAGTATTTT
12	TRBD2	TRBV6-1	TRBJ2-5	-	CASGRAGETQYF	TGTGCCAGCGGGAGGGCGGGGGAGACCCAGTACTTC
17	TRBD2	TRBV18	TRBJ2-1	-	CASSPLTSGRSNNEQFF	TGTGCCAGCTCACCACTGACTAGCGGGAGGTCCAACAATGAGCAGTTCTTC
14	TRBD2	TRBV5-1	TRBJ2-1	once	CASHLLAGGHGQFF	TGCGCCAGTCACTTACTAGCGGGGGGACACGGGCAGTTCTTC
15	TRBD2	TRBV19	TRBJ2-7	-	CASSVLAGGPGEQYF	TGTGCCAGTAGTGTTCTAGCGGGAGGGCCGGGAGAGCAGTACTTC
15	-	TRBV30	TRBJ1-3	-	CAWRRQAISGNTIYF	TGTGCCTGGAGGAGACAGGCGATCTCTGGAAACACCATATATTTT
15	TRBD1	TRBV13	TRBJ2-1	-	CASSADRGLSKGQFF	TGTGCCAGCAGCGCGGACAGGGGGCTTTCTAAGGGGCAGTTCTTC
15	TRBD1	TRBV28	TRBJ2-7	-	CASSDGQGTSYEQYF	TGTGCCAGCAGCGACGGACAGGGTACCTCCTACGAGCAGTACTTC
13	-	TRBV5-4	TRBJ1-1	once	CASSSAAGLGIFF	TGTGCCAGCAGCTCGGCCGCGGGACTGGGGATTTTCTTT
14	TRBD1	TRBV19	TRBJ1-2	-	CASSTTGQAGGYTF	TGTGCCAGTAGCACAACGGGACAGGCGGGGGGCTACACCTTC
16	-	TRBV11-1	TRBJ1-4	-	CASSLGLTTTNEKLFF	TGTGCCAGCAGCTTGGGGCTGACAACAACTAATGAAAAACTGTTTTTT
15	TRBD1	TRBV28	TRBJ1-6	-	CASTVPTGNSSPLHF	TGTGCCAGCACCGTCCCGACAGGGAATAGCTCACCCCTCCACTTT
15	-	TRBV19	TRBJ2-1	-	CASSMLASSYNEQFF	TGTGCCAGTAGTATGCTGGCAAGCTCCTACAATGAGCAGTTCTTC
15	TRBD1	TRBV6-1	TRBJ2-7	-	CASSDRGTGSYEQYF	TGTGCCAGCAGTGATCGGGGGACAGGCTCCTACGAGCAGTACTTC
14	-	TRBV7-8	TRBJ2-7	-	CASSARAWSYEQYF	TGTGCCAGCAGCGCTAGAGCATGGTCCTACGAGCAGTACTTC
19	TRBD2	TRBV19	TRBJ2-2	-	CASSIPRSSSGGFSGELFF	TGTGCCAGTAGTATTCCTAGGAGCTCTAGCGGGGGGTTCTCCGGGGAGCTGTTTTTT
15	TRBD1	TRBV6-1	TRBJ1-5	-	CASSPTGVNNQPQHF	TGTGCCAGCAGCCCTACAGGGGTAAACAATCAGCCCCAGCATTTT
16	-	TRBV5-1	TRBJ2-7	-	CASSDPTGFPHYEQYF	TGCGCCAGCAGCGATCCCACAGGGTTTCCCCACTACGAGCAGTACTTC
15	TRBD1	TRBV19	TRBJ1-6	-	CASSEGQMYNSPLHF	TGTGCCAGCTCGGAGGGACAGATGTATAATTCACCCCTCCACTTT
15	TRBD1	TRBV5-1	TRBJ2-7	-	CASSFSGTGNHEQYF	TGCGCCAGCAGCTTCTCCGGGACAGGTAACCACGAGCAGTACTTC
13	-	TRBV7-2	TRBJ1-1	-	CASSLAGVPEAFF	TGTGCCAGCAGCTTAGCAGGGGTCCCTGAAGCTTTCTTT